The clone carrying this T cell receptor beta chain appeared a few times. Its antigen is undetermined. The data derive from a study of blood T cells in healthy people across ages. Study observations and caveats: Naive T cell percentage strongly correlated with TCR beta diversity.

CDR3 length: 12 residues. V was pared by 4 bases and J by 10 bases, with 6 bases of the junction left unmatched. The V gene's germline CDR1 is SQVTM and CDR2 ANQGSEA. A minimum of 6 micrograms of total RNA was extracted per sample. Combining a sample-barcoded 5' primer with a J-beta primer mix, a second PCR ran for about 6 to 11 cycles. Every cDNA molecule bore a tag from a template-switch adaptor containing 12 random nucleotides. TCRdb itself ran the 5' RACE reads through MiXCR, one entry per CDR3 protein. The sample lists approximately 800,000 distinct CDR3 sequences, 53% seen once, with about 38% in the top ten.

The sequence was obtained from a man older than 75 in good health. This chain connects TRBV29-1 to TRBJ2-1; TRBD1 agrees at 8 bases. The sequencing sample was made of blood. CDR3 DNA sequence: TGCAGCGTTGGTCAGGGGGCTGGGGAGCAGTTCTTC. Its protein product is CSVGQGAGEQFF.